The 26 T cell receptor beta chains below come from one sample, sequenced in a study of blood T cell repertoires in COVID-19. Produced via immunoSEQ multiplex PCR; TCRdb's table is partial and in-frame only. The sample holds under 200,000 clones; approximately 90% are singletons and the top ten take approximately 0.5%. The sequenced material came from peripheral blood. Receptor source: a man aged 45 to 65 with acute or convalescent COVID-19.

CDR3 in DNA: TGTGCCAGCAGGGACCGGAGGGGGCCCGGGGAGCTGTTTTTT. Protein sequence: CASRDRRGPGELFF. The chain has TRBV6-5 and TRBJ2-2; D is possibly TRBD1 (7 bases). Germline V gene data show CDR1 as MNHEY and CDR2 as SVGAGI. The CDR3 runs to 14 residues. V lost 6 bases and J lost 6, with 14 bases in between.

This clone was observed once. This chain joins TRBV2 and TRBJ2-7; 9 nucleotides align to TRBD1. This CDR3 has 13 amino acids. CDR1 SNHLY and CDR2 FYNNEI come from the germline V gene. Trimming cost V 5 bases and J 3 bases; bases outside gene matches: 2. This CDR3 is CASSPTGGYEQYV. In nucleotides, the CDR3 is TGTGCCAGCAGTCCGACAGGGGGCTACGAGCAGTACGTC.

J is TRBJ1-6 and V is TRBV5-1; TRBD1 is a possible D gene (5 bases). Germline V gene sequence: CDR1 SGHRS, CDR2 YFSETQ. The V end was cut by 0 bases, the J end by 3 bases, with 16 bases between. The CDR3 totals 18 residues. CDR3 nucleotide sequence: TGCGCCAGCAGCTTGGCCGCGGGAGGACAAATCTATAATTCACCCCTCCACTTT. Protein: CASSLAAGGQIYNSPLHF.

The rearrangement joins TRBV6-5 to TRBJ2-3; 8 bases line up with TRBD2. The CDR3 is 16 residues long. Germline V gene data show CDR1 as MNHEY and CDR2 as SVGAGI. V lost 0 bases, J lost 5 bases, and 7 bases stayed unmatched. CDR3 sequence (DNA): TGTGCCAGCAGTTACTCCCCAGCGGGAGCTCAAGATACGCAGTATTTT. Amino acids: CASSYSPAGAQDTQYF.

The rearrangement joins TRBV27 to TRBJ2-7; 11 bases align to TRBD2. This CDR3 contains 15 residues. CDR1 and CDR2 (germline): MNHEY, SMNVEV (reference sequence). V was clipped by 3 bases and J by 4 bases; unmatched bases: 5. CDR3 amino acids: CASSFGASGRYEQYF. The CDR3 nucleotides are TGTGCCAGCAGTTTTGGGGCTAGCGGGAGGTACGAGCAGTACTTC.

For the CDR3, the DNA is TGTGCCAGCAGTTACTCGACTAGCAATTACGAGCAGTACTTC. It codes for CASSYSTSNYEQYF. The chain links TRBV6-6 to TRBJ2-7, with 7 bases identical to TRBD2. J gave up 4 bases and V 0 bases, and 3 bases lay outside the gene matches. CDR3 length equals 14 residues. Germline loops: CDR1 MNHNY, CDR2 SVGAGI (reference sequence).

This clone was recorded only once. The chain has TRBV19 and TRBJ2-5, with 13 bases lining up with TRBD2. CDR1 is LNHDA and CDR2 is SQIVND in the germline V gene (reference sequence). CDR3 length: 18 residues. V lost 5 bases to trimming and J lost 2 bases; unmatched junction nucleotides: 11. The CDR3 DNA reads TGTGCCAGTAGTGCGCGTACTAGCGGGGGGGCGAGGCAAGAGACCCAGTACTTC. Residues: CASSARTSGGARQETQYF.

J is TRBJ2-1 and V is TRBV20-1, with 9 bases lining up with TRBD2. The length of the CDR3 is 14 residues. In germline, CDR1 is DFQATT, CDR2 SNEGSKA (reference sequence). The V segment lost 3 bases and the J segment 5 bases; nucleotides outside the gene matches: 5. CDR3 in amino acids: CSASLRGGNNEQFF. Written as DNA, the CDR3 is TGCAGTGCTAGTTTGCGGGGGGGAAACAATGAGCAGTTCTTC.

This clone was seen a single time. The chain links TRBV4-2 to TRBJ2-7; a weak D match, TRBD1 (6 bases). Germline-derived CDR1 and CDR2 are LGHNA and YNFKEQ. Trimming took 1 base from V and 2 from J, leaving 12 bases between them. CDR3 length equals 15 residues. The CDR3 sequence: CASSQVWGQTYEQYF. CDR3 coding DNA: TGTGCCAGCAGCCAAGTCTGGGGACAAACCTACGAGCAGTACTTC.

The chain has TRBV6-5 and TRBJ1-2; no clear D gene. The CDR3 extends over 12 amino acids. Germline CDR1 and CDR2: MNHEY and SVGAGI. V shed 7 bases and J shed 4 bases, with 10 bases lying between them. The CDR3 nucleotides read TGTGCCAGCAAGAGGGCGCTCTATGGCTACACCTTC. Protein product: CASKRALYGYTF.

The CDR3 sequence: CASSSRLAGIFIGELFF. The CDR3 DNA reads TGTGCCAGCAGCTCCCGACTAGCGGGAATCTTTATCGGGGAGCTGTTTTTT. The rearrangement joins TRBV11-2 to TRBJ2-2, with 11 positions matching TRBD2. Looked up from germline, CDR1 is SGHAT and CDR2 is FQNNGV. V gave up 4 bases and J gave up 7 bases; unmatched junction bases: 11. The CDR3 has 17 residues. Full variable domain (rest looked up from reference TRBV11-2 and TRBJ2-2): EAGVAQSPRYKIIEKRQSVAFWCNPISGHATLYWYQQILGQGPKLLIQFQNNGVVDDSQLPKDRFSAERLKGVDSTLKIQPAKLEDSAVYLCASSSRLAGIFIGELFFGEGSRLTVL.

This clone occurred many times. The chain links TRBV30 to TRBJ2-2, with 9 positions matching TRBD2. The CDR3 loop spans 19 amino acids. V lost 0 bases, J lost 7 bases, and 18 bases stayed unmatched. CDR1 and CDR2 (germline): GTSNPN, SVGIG (reference sequence). The CDR3 region has the DNA TGTGCCTGGAGTGTATTAGTCTCGCGGGAGGGCCGAAGGATCGGGGAGCTGTTTTTT. Its translation is CAWSVLVSREGRRIGELFF. The complete variable domain, with remaining parts taken from reference TRBV30 and TRBJ2-2, reads SQTIHQWPATLVQPVGSPLSLECTVEGTSNPNLYWYRQAAGRGLQLLFYSVGIGQISSEVPQNLSASRPQDRQFILSSKKLLLSDSGFYLCAWSVLVSREGRRIGELFFGEGSRLTVL.

The chain is built from TRBV28 and TRBJ1-3; 7 bases map to TRBD1. V lost 7 bases and J lost 0; bases outside the gene matches: 6. CDR1 and CDR2 (germline): MDHEN, SYDVKM. This CDR3 spans 15 amino acids. DNA of the CDR3: TGTGCCAGCACCCTGGGACAGAGCTCTGGAAACACCATATATTTT. Encoded protein: CASTLGQSSGNTIYF.

The CDR3: CASSYPLTGGPGTQYF. As DNA, the CDR3 is TGTGCCAGCAGTTACCCCTTGACGGGGGGGCCGGGTACGCAGTATTTT. This rearrangement joins TRBV6-6 to TRBJ2-3; 8 positions match TRBD2. The CDR3 contains 16 residues. CDR1 is MNHNY and CDR2 is SVGAGI in the germline V gene (reference sequence). Trimming cost V 2 bases and J 8 bases; bases outside gene matches: 12.

V usage is TRBV7-2 and J usage is TRBJ2-1; TRBD1 agrees at 9 bases. V trimming: 1 base; J trimming: 6 bases; junction bases outside the gene matches: 10. This CDR3 region has 17 residues. CDR1 is SGHTA and CDR2 is FQGNSA in the germline V gene. The CDR3 loop is CASSLGGFGTGINEQFF. The CDR3 DNA sequence: TGTGCCAGCAGCTTAGGGGGATTCGGGACAGGGATCAATGAGCAGTTCTTC.

The V and J genes are TRBV11-2 and TRBJ2-7, with D possibly being TRBD2 (6 bases). In germline, CDR1 is SGHAT, CDR2 FQNNGV. V was clipped by 6 bases and J by 2 bases, with 11 bases between them. CDR3 length: 13 amino acids. The CDR3 DNA is TGTGCCAGCAGTGGAGGGAGTACCTACGAGCAGTACGTC. Translating gives CASSGGSTYEQYV.

The genes are TRBV7-3 and TRBJ2-3, with a possible D match to TRBD1 (5 bases). Germline V gives CDR1 SGHTA, CDR2 FQGTGA. The CDR3 extends over 14 amino acids. Between the trimmed V and J ends, which lost 5 bases and 0 bases, there was a span of 9 bases. In nucleotides, the CDR3 is TGTGCCAGCAGCAAAGGACACAGCACAGATACGCAGTATTTT. Translated: CASSKGHSTDTQYF.

This clone occurred once. V gene TRBV6-5 combines with J gene TRBJ1-2; the match to TRBD1 covers 8 bases. Unmatched junction bases numbered 4, after V lost 5 bases and J lost 2 bases. Germline values: CDR1 MNHEY, CDR2 SVGAGI. The CDR3 spans 14 residues. CDR3 sequence: CASSPDRDNYGYTF. The CDR3 DNA reads TGTGCCAGCAGTCCGGACAGGGACAACTATGGCTACACCTTC.

The chain is built from TRBV25-1 and TRBJ1-4, with TRBD1 matching over 7 bases. The V and J ends lost 8 bases and 8 bases, in that order; junction bases with no gene match: 5. CDR1 and CDR2 from the germline V gene are MGHDK and SYGVNS. The CDR3 extends over 12 amino acids. The CDR3 reads CASGTGEEKLFF. The CDR3 bases are TGTGCCAGCGGAACAGGGGAGGAAAAACTGTTTTTT.

The chain couples TRBV7-2 to TRBJ2-7, with a weak D call TRBD1 (6 bases). The germline V gene has CDR1 SGHTA and CDR2 FQGNSA. V dropped 4 bases and J dropped 4 bases, with 14 bases sitting between them. The CDR3 has 14 residues. The CDR3 DNA reads as TGTGCCAGCAGCTCCTACGGACAGACTTACGAGCAGTACTTC. It encodes CASSSYGQTYEQYF.

J is TRBJ2-7 and V is TRBV19; 8 nucleotides line up with TRBD2. V shed 1 base, J shed 2 bases, and the junction held 4 bases outside the gene matches. Per the germline V gene, CDR1 is LNHDA and CDR2 is SQIVND (reference sequence). This CDR3 is built from 15 residues. The CDR3 reads CASSIVPAGAYEQYF. The CDR3 DNA is TGTGCCAGTAGTATAGTCCCAGCGGGAGCCTACGAGCAGTACTTC.

The chain couples TRBV5-6 to TRBJ2-3; TRBD2 matches at 14 bases. Germline V gene data show CDR1 as SGHDT and CDR2 as YYEEEE. This CDR3 is 19 amino acids long. Trimming removed 3 bases from V and 5 bases from J; junction bases left unmatched: 14. The CDR3 region has the DNA TGTGCCAGCAGCTGGGGACCGGGGACTAGCGGGAGAAACTTAGATACGCAGTATTTT. Protein product: CASSWGPGTSGRNLDTQYF.

This sequence joins TRBV7-9 and TRBJ2-3; D not resolved. Germline V gene sequence: CDR1 SEHNR, CDR2 FQNEAQ (reference sequence). V was shortened by 8 bases and J by 7 bases, with 22 bases between the two germline ends. The CDR3 runs 15 residues. The CDR3 DNA is TGTGCCAGCGTCCGGGTAACTTCCCAGCCTAATACGCAGTATTTT. Protein product: CASVRVTSQPNTQYF.

V and J are TRBV9 and TRBJ2-1; 10 bases fit TRBD2. The germline V gene has CDR1 SGDLS and CDR2 YYNGEE. The length of the CDR3 is 15 residues. J lost 1 base, V lost 4 bases, and 2 bases had no gene match. CDR3 bases: TGTGCCAGCAGCCCTAGCGGGGGTTCCTACAATGAGCAGTTCTTC. Its protein product is CASSPSGGSYNEQFF.

The V and J genes are TRBV6-5 and TRBJ1-2; 7 nucleotides agree with TRBD1. This CDR3 comprises 13 residues. The germline V gene encodes CDR1 MNHEY and CDR2 SVGAGI. V dropped 5 bases and J dropped 4; count of bases not matched to a gene: 4. CDR3 sequence (DNA): TGTGCCAGCAGTCCGGGACAGATCTATGGCTACACCTTC. Translation gives CASSPGQIYGYTF.

The chain links TRBV9 to TRBJ2-1, with TRBD2 matching over 9 bases. The CDR3 covers 17 residues. Germline V gene lookup returns CDR1 SGDLS and CDR2 YYNGEE. The ends lost 0 bases at V and 6 bases at J; junction bases unmatched: 10. The CDR3 protein is CASSVASRAGGRNEQFF. In DNA, the CDR3 is TGTGCCAGCAGCGTAGCATCCAGAGCGGGGGGACGCAATGAGCAGTTCTTC.